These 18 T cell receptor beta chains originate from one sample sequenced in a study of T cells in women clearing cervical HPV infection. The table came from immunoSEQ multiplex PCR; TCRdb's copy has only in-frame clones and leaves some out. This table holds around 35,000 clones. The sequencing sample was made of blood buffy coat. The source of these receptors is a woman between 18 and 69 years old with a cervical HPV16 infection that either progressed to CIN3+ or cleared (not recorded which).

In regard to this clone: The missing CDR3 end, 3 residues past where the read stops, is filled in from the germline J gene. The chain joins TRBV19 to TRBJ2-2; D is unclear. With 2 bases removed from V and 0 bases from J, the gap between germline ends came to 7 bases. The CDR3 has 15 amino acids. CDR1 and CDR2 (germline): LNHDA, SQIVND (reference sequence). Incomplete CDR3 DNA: TGTGCCAGTAGTATAATAACATCGAACACCGGGGAG. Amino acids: CASSIITSNTGE. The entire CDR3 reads CASSIITSNTGELFF.

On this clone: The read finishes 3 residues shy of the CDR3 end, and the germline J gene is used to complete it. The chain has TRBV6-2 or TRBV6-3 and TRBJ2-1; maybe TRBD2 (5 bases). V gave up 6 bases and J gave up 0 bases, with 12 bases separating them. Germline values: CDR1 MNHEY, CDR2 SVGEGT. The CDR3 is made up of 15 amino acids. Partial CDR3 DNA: TGTGCCAGCAGCTGGACTTTTAACTCCTACAATGAG. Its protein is CASSWTFNSYNE. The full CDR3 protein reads CASSWTFNSYNEQFF.

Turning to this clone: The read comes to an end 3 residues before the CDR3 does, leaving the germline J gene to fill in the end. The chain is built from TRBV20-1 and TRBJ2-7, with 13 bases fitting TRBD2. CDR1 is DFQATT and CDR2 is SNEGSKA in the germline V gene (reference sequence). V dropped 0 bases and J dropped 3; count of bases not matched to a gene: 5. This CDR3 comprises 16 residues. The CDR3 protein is CSARDQGLAGLYEQYF. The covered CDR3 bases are TGCAGTGCTAGAGATCAGGGACTAGCGGGACTCTACGAG.

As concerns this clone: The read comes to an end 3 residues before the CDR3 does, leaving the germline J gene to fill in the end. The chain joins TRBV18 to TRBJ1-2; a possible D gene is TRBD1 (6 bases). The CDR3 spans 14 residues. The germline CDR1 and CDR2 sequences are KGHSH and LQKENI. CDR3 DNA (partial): TGTGCCAGCTCACCACGACAGGACTCCTACGAC. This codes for CASSPRQDSYD. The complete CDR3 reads CASSPRQDSYDYTF.

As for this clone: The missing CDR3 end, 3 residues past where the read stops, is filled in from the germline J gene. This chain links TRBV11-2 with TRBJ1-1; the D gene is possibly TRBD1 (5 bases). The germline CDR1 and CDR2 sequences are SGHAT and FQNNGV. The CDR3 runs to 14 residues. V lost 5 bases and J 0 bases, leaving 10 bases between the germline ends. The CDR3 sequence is CASSADILNTEAFF. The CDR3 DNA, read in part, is TGTGCCAGCAGCGCGGACATTTTGAACACTGAA.

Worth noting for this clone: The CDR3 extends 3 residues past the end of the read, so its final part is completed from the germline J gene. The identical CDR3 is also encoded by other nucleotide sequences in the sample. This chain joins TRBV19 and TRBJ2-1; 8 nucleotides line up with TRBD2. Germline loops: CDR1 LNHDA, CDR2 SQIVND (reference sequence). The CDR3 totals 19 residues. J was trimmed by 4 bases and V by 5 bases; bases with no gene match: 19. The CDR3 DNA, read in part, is TGTGCCAGTAGTCCATACCCCCCCTCCCTAGCGGGCCAATACAATGAG. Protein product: CASSPYPPSLAGQYNE. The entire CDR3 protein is CASSPYPPSLAGQYNEQFF.

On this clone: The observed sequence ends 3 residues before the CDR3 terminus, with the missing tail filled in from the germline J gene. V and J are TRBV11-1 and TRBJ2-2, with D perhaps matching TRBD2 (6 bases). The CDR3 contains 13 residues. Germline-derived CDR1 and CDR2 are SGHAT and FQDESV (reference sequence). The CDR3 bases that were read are TGTGCCAGCAGCAAAGCCATCGGGGGAAAG. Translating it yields CASSKAIGGK. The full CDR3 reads CASSKAIGGKLFF. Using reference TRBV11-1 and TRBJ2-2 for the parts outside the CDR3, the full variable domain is EAEVAQSPRYKITEKSQAVAFWCDPISGHATLYWYRQILGQGPELLVQFQDESVVDDSQLPKDRFSAERLKGVDSTLKIQPAELGDSAMYLCASSKAIGGKLFFGEGSRLTVL.

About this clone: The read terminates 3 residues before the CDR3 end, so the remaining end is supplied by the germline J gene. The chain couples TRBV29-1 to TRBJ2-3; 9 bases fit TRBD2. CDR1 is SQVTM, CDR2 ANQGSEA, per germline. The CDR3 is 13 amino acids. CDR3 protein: CSVADSSGETQYF. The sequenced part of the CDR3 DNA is TGCAGCGTCGCCGATTCTAGCGGGGAGACG.

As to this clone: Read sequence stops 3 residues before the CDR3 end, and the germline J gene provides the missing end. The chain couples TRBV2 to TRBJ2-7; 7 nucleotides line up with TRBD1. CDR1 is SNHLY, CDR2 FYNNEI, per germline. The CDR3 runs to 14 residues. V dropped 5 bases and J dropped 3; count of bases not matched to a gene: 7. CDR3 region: CASSLGQTVYEQYF. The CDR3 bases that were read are TGTGCCAGCAGTCTGGGACAGACAGTCTACGAG.

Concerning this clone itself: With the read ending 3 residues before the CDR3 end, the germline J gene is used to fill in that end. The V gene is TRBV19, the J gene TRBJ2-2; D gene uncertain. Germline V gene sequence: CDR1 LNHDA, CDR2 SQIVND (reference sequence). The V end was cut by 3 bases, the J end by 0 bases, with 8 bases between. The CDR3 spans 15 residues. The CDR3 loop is CASSISSANTGELFF. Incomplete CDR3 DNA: TGTGCCAGTAGTATTTCCAGTGCGAACACCGGGGAG.

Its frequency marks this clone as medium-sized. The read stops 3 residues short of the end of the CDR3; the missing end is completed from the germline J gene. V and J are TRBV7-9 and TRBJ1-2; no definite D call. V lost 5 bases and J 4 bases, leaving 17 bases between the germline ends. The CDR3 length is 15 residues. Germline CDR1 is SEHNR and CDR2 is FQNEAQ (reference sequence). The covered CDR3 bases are TGTGCCAGCAGCGGAAGACTACGGCATGGCTATGGC. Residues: CASSGRLRHGYG. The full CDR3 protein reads CASSGRLRHGYGYTF.

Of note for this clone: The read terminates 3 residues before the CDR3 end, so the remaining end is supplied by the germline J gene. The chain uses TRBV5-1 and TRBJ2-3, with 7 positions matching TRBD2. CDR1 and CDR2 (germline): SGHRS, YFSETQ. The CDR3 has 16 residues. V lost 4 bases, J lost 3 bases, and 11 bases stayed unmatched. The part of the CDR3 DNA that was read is TGCGCCAGCAGCCTCGGGGCTAGCGGAGGTACAGATACG. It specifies CASSLGASGGTDT. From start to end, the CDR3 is CASSLGASGGTDTQYF. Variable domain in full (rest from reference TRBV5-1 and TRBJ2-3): KAGVTQTPRYLIKTRGQQVTLSCSPISGHRSVSWYQQTPGQGLQFLFEYFSETQRNKGNFPGRFSGRQFSNSRSEMNVSTLELGDSALYLCASSLGASGGTDTQYFGPGTRLTVL.

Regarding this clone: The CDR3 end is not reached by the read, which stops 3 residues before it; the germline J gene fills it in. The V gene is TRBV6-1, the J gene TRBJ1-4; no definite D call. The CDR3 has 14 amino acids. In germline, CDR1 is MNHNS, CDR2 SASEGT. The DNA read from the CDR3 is TGTGCCAGCAGTGAAGTCCCGGTCGATTCACCA. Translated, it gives CASSEVPVDSP. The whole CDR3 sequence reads CASSEVPVDSPLFF.

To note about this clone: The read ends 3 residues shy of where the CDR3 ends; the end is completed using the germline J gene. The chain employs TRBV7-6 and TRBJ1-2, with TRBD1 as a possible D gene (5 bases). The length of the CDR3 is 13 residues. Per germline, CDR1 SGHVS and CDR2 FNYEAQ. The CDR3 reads CASTPGLTDTYTF. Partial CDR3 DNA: TGTGCCAGCACCCCGGGACTCACAGATACC.

CDR3 DNA, as far as it was read: TGTGCCAGCAGCCCCGAAGGGTTCTATGGT. The encoded protein is CASSPEGFYG. The whole CDR3 region reads CASSPEGFYGQYF. The chain combines TRBV7-9 with TRBJ2-4; no clear D. With the read ending 3 residues before the CDR3 end, the germline J gene is used to fill in that end. This CDR3 region has 13 residues. Germline values: CDR1 SEHNR, CDR2 FQNEAQ (reference sequence).

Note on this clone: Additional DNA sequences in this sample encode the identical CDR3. Here the CDR3 reads CASSPSGLAGGETQYF. Partial CDR3 DNA: TGTGCCAGCTCACCCTCGGGACTAGCGGGAGGCGAGACG. The chain has TRBV18 and TRBJ2-3, with TRBD2 matching over 15 bases. The read terminates 3 residues ahead of where the CDR3 ends, so the germline J gene completes it. Germline V gives CDR1 KGHSH, CDR2 LQKENI. The length of the CDR3 is 16 residues.

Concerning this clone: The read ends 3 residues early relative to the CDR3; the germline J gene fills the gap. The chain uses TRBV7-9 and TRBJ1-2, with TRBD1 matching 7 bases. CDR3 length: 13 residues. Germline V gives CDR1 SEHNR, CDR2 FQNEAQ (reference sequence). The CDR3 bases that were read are TGTGCCAGCAGCCTCGGGACAGTGTACGAC. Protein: CASSLGTVYD. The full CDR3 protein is CASSLGTVYDYTF.

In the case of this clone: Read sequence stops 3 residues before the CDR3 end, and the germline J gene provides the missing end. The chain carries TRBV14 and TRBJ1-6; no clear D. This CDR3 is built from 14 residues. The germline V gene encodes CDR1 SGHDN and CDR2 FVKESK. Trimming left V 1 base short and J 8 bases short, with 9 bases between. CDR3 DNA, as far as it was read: TGTGCCAGCAGCCAAGGAGTTAGTTATTCACCC. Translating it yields CASSQGVSYSP. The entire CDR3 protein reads CASSQGVSYSPLHF.